This paragraph reports one T cell receptor (beta chain). Its specific antigen is unknown. No base-level quality is on record; no much larger clone is a single base apart. This record belongs to a study of memory CD4+ T cells and cytomegalovirus serostatus (dated by TCRdb to between 2018 and 2021). About the study as a whole: A total of 35 or so healthy Belgian adults, of whom 9 were CMV seropositive and some 24 were CMV seronegative, were included in the cohort. To replicate a published TCR-based CMV serostatus classifier, the study sequenced CD4+ memory TCRbeta repertoires from a Belgian cohort whose cytomegalovirus serostatus was known.

The Quick-DNA Microprep Kit was used to extract genomic DNA from the sorted cells. Amplification of TCRbeta DNA was done with the immunoSEQ hsTCRbeta kit, following the protocol from the manufacturer. An Illumina MiSeq instrument was used to sequence the TCRbeta libraries. The paper's processing steps were these. Removing out-of-frame sequences left about 2,300,000 distinct TCRbeta sequences, an average of approximately 61,000 per individual. Each individual was scored using the number of 150 to 200 previously reported CMV-associated TCRbeta sequences that the individual carried and the total number of productive distinct TCRbeta sequences. A beta-binomial model was reimplemented in Python, and scikit-learn random forests with default parameters were trained on US cohort data. Classifier performance on the Belgian cohort was summarized as median AUC with percentile confidence intervals over 10,000 bootstrap iterations. Held by TCRdb, this immuneACCESS table contains in-frame sequences only and omits some clones. Under half of the omission traces to an unresolved V gene where checked; the cause of the rest is unknown. V, J and clone size are taken as reported in that table, and D and trimming were inferred from the DNA itself. This sample gives over 65,000 clones in total; about 85% of them show up just once. The ten largest clones represent around 0.78% of the sample.

Broad study findings and their caveats: For CMV serostatus prediction, a median bootstrapped AUC of about 0.94 was reached with the original framework, and a median bootstrapped AUC of about 0.89 was reached with a US-trained random forest. Only CD4+CD45RO+ memory cells were sequenced, in contrast to the original study, which included naive and memory CD4+ and CD8+ populations. On the Belgian cohort, the classifier built on the original framework reached a median bootstrapped AUC of roughly 0.96, with a 95% CI of 0.76-1.00. Of around 160 previously reported CMV-associated TCRbeta sequences, 60 to 85 appeared in the CD4+ memory repertoires, each in one to five individuals. The results were read as suggesting that the CMV-associated TCR signature is, for the most part, present in the CD4+ memory repertoire.

A FACSAria II was used to sort memory CD4+ T cells, defined as single viable CD3+CD4+CD8-CD45RO+ cells. To determine CMV serostatus, a Roche Elecsys assay was used that detects serum IgG against CMV pp150, pp28, p38 and p52. Following thawing, total CD4+ T cells were enriched through positive selection using CD4 magnetic microbeads. The samples came from a different study that was designed specifically to examine the CD4+ T cell memory repertoire. Following standard operating procedures, peripheral blood mononuclear cells were isolated and cryopreserved, while serum was kept at -80 degrees C. CD3-PerCP (BW264/56), CD4-APC (RPA-T4), CD45RO-PE (UCHT1) and CD8-Pacific Orange (3B5) antibodies were used for staining, and non-viable cells were excluded with Sytox blue. The clonotype was recovered from an adult in good health and CMV-seronegative. Sequencing was carried out using memory CD4+ T cells from blood.

For the CDR3, the sequence is CAADPGLANVLTF. Read as DNA, the sequence is TGTGCCGCAGATCCAGGGCTAGCCAACGTCCTGACTTTC. Recombination joined TRBV6-1 with TRBJ2-6; a tentative D call is TRBD1 (5 bases match). The junction shows trimming of 11 bases on V and 7 bases on J, plus 15 bases between the germline ends. From cysteine to phenylalanine, the CDR3 is 13 amino acids long. Only CDR3 DNA is held: 39 bases, read in frame from base 1. Reading the germline V gene gives CDR1 MNHNS and CDR2 SASEGT.